This T cell receptor beta chain comes out of a study of long-term antiretroviral therapy in people with HIV. CDR3 size: 15 residues. Germline CDR1 MDHEN, CDR2 SYDVKM. The V end lost 6 bases, the J end lost 2 bases, and 14 bases lay between the germline ends. An immunoSEQ assay, version v3.0, was performed at survey level. Using immunoSEQ multiplex PCR, the repertoire was profiled, and TCRdb retains in-frame clones only, with some absent. Of fewer than 40,000 clones in the sample, less than 85% were seen once. Samples held roughly 0.85-11 million cryopreserved PBMC, and DNA extraction followed. This specimen was unsorted PBMCs, taken 3.4 years after starting antiretroviral therapy. The V call is TRBV28, the J call TRBJ1-3; the D is unclear. This receptor was identified in a man aged 25 to 45 with HIV. CDR3 DNA sequence: TGTGCCAGCAGCCCCGAGGGTCCCCCTGGAAACACCATATATTTT. Translating it yields CASSPEGPPGNTIYF.